This T cell receptor beta chain appears in the sequencing data of a study of shared clonotypes between healthy human individuals (TCRdb year 2020). As for the study more broadly: A few men and two women, aged 18 to 49 years, made up the cohort. Between about 0.8 and 9 billion PBMCs per donor were obtained by leukapheresis. Blood TCR repertoires of five healthy adults were deeply sequenced to estimate repertoire size and the extent of clonotype sharing between individuals. For each donor, CD4 naive and CD4 memory were each given three plates, CD8 naive was given two plates, and CD8 memory was given one plate. Different laboratories and diverse techniques were used to prepare libraries and sequence TCR repertoires, to increase sequencing depth and limit assay-specific biases. Study-wide findings and limitations: Sampling was restricted to blood, and TCR repertoires in tissue are likely to differ from TCR repertoires in blood. Incomplete sequencing was indicated by rarefaction of sorted-subset datasets, despite the large sequencing depth. Pairwise subsampling indicated that sequencing depth was expected to affect the degree of clonotype sharing among donors. Naive subsets generally had larger estimated clonotype richness than memory subsets did. When several donors were compared, the shared fraction of clonotypes was about 5% for naive CD4, around 3.6% for naive CD8, 2.3% for memory CD4, and 0.4% for memory CD8. The small number of donors limited the genetic and exposure-history diversity represented. Compared with non-shared clonotypes, clonotypes shared by all four sorted-subset donors had higher generation probabilities.

Healthy HIV-negative adults with no recently reported acute infections or vaccinations were included as donors. Only Caucasian adults living in Nashville, Tennessee, USA were represented among the donors. Magnetic negative selection was used to enrich CD4+ T cells, after which naive cells were positively selected on CD45RA and the negative fraction became the memory subset. Blood was collected by leukapheresis, and PBMCs were isolated by Ficoll-Histopaque density gradient centrifugation and then cryopreserved in liquid nitrogen vapor phase. Analytical flow cytometry was used to check the purity and quantity of each magnetically sorted T cell population. Genomic DNA was isolated from every sorted fraction and measured by UV absorbance on a Nanodrop 2000c. TCR CDR3 regions were amplified from genomic DNA by multiplex PCR using the deep immunoSEQ assay. Extracted genomic DNA from each cell subset was spread evenly across all wells of several immunoSEQ 96-well plates, with each plate serving as a replicate. For sorted subsets, roughly 200 ng of genomic DNA, equivalent to 25,000 to 35,000 T cell genomes, went into each replicate PCR. The purified libraries were quantified using a Qubit 3.0 fluorometer, sized with a Bioanalyzer 2100, and then quantified again using the KAPA Library Quantification kit. Every immunoSEQ 96-well plate was sequenced on a dedicated single-read 150-cycle Illumina NextSeq 550 flow cell. In the paper's pipeline: The immunoSEQ output contained only junctional sequences without quality scores, so filtering could not match that applied to full-length reads. To assign V/J genes and CDR3, sequences were annotated using PyIR, a Python wrapper for IgBLAST v1.9, with IMGT germline references. Reads were filtered out if the reads had weak V/J assignments (E-value above 1e-6), no CDR3, stop codons, out-of-frame junctions, or ambiguous translated residues. V3J clonotypes were defined as sequences sharing the same inferred V gene, J gene, and CDR3 amino acid sequence. The percentage overlap between two repertoires was calculated by dividing the number of shared unique clonotypes by the size of the smaller repertoire. RTK rarefaction, the Chao1 estimator, and Recon v2.1 estimates of unobserved clonotypes were used to assess repertoire richness. Generation probabilities for all TCRbeta clonotypes obtained by the gDNA method from a handful of donors were computed using OLGA. In its TCRdb copy, this immuneACCESS table keeps in-frame sequences only and misses some clones. Where compared with another copy, unresolved V genes explain less than half of these, and the others have no known cause. The V and J calls and clone size are taken from that table; D and trimming were inferred from the DNA. This sample holds some 2,000,000 clones; 95% were observed only once. The ten largest make up roughly 0.13% of the sample.

Points on this clone: It has no known antigen specificity. Qualities for individual bases were not recorded, and no much larger clone is one base off. Different DNA sequences within this sample yield the same CDR3.

Including cysteine and phenylalanine, the CDR3 has 18 amino acids. The only DNA kept is the CDR3, 54 bases in frame from the first base. V is pruned by 5 bases and J by 0 bases, leaving 10 bases of the junction without a gene match. The germline V gene encodes CDR1 SGHVS and CDR2 FQNEAQ. Rearrangement joined TRBV7-8 to TRBJ1-5, with 10 middle bases fitting TRBD1. The origin of this receptor is a young man in good health. The sequenced sample consisted of naive CD4+ T cells sorted from blood. The label giving this sample's cell subset or site can be read as: CD45RA+ positively selected. CDR3 protein: CASSPRPGTGDSNQPQHF. The sequence in DNA is TGTGCCAGCAGCCCACGTCCCGGGACAGGGGATAGCAATCAGCCCCAGCATTTT.